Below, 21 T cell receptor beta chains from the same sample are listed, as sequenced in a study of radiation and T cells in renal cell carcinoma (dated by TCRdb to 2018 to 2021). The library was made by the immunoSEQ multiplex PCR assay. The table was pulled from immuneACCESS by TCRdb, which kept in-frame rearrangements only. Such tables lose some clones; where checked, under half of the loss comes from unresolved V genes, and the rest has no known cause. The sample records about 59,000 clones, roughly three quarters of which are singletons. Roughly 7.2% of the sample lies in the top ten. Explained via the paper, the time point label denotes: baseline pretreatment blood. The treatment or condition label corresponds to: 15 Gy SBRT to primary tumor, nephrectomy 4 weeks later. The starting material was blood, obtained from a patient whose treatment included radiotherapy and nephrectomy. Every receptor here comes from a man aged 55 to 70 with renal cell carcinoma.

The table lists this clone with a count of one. The CDR3 spells CASSDSEGADYGYTF. The CDR3 nucleotides read TGCGCCAGCAGTGATTCCGAGGGGGCCGACTATGGCTACACCTTC. V gene TRBV10-2 combines with J gene TRBJ1-2; 7 bases match TRBD1. This CDR3 is 15 amino acids long. V shed 3 bases and J 3 bases; nucleotides not matched to a gene: 7. Germline-derived CDR1 and CDR2 are WSHSY and SAAADI.

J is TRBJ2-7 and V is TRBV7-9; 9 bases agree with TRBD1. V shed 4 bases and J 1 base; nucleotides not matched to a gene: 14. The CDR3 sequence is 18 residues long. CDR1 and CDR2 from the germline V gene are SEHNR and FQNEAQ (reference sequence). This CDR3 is CASSSYRGLLIESYEQYF. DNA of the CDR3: TGTGCCAGCAGCTCTTACAGGGGGCTGCTTATTGAATCCTACGAGCAGTACTTC.

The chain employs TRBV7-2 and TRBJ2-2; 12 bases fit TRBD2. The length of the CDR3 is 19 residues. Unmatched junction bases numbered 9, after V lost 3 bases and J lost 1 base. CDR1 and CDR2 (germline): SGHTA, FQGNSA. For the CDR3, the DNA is TGTGCCAGCAGCTTCTTCTCCACTAGCGGGGGGATGAACACCGGGGAGCTGTTTTTT. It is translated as CASSFFSTSGGMNTGELFF.

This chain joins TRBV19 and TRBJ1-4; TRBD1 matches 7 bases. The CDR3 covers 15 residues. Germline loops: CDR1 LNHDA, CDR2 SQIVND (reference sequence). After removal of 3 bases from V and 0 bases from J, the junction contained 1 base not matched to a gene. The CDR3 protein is CASSITGATNEKLFF. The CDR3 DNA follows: TGTGCCAGTAGTATCACAGGGGCAACTAATGAAAAACTGTTTTTT.

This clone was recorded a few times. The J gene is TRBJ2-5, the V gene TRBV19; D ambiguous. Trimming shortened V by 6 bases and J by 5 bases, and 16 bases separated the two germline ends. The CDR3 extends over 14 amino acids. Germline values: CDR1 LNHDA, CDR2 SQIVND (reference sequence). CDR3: CASRPDLKTETQYF. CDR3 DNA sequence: TGTGCCAGTAGGCCGGACCTCAAGACGGAGACCCAGTACTTC.

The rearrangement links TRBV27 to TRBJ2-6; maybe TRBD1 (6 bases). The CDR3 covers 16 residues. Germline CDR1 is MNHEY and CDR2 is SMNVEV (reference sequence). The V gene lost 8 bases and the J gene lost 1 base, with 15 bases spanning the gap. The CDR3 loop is CASRFDRLSGANVLTF. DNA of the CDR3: TGTGCCAGCCGATTCGACAGGCTGTCTGGGGCCAACGTCCTGACTTTC.

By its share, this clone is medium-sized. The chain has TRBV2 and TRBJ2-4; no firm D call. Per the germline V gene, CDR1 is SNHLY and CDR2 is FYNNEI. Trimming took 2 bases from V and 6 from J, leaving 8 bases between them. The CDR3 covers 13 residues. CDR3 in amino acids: CASSETVTNIQYF. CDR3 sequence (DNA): TGTGCCAGCAGTGAAACGGTAACAAACATTCAGTACTTC.

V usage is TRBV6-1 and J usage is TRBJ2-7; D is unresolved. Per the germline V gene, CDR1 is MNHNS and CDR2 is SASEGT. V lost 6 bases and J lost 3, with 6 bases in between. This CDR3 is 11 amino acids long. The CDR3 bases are TGTGCCAGCAGCTGGAACTACGAGCAGTACGTC. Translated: CASSWNYEQYV.

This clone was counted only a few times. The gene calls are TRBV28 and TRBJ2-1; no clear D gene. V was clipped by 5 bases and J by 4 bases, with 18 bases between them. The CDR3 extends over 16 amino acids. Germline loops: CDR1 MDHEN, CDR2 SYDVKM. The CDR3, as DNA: TGTGCCAGCAGTGCCCGGTTTGGAGTTATTTACAATGAGCAGTTCTTC. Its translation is CASSARFGVIYNEQFF.

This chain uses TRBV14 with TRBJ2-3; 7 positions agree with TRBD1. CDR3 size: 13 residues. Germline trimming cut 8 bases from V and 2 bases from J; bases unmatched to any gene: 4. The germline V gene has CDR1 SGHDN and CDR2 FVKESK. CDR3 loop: CASRTGLTDTQYF. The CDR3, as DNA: TGTGCCAGCCGGACAGGACTCACAGATACGCAGTATTTT.

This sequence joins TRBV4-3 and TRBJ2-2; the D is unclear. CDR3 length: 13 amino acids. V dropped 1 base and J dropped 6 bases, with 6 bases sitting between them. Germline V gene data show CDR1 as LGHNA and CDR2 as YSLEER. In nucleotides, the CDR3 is TGCGCCAGCAGCCAAGTTGTGTCCGGGGAGCTGTTTTTT. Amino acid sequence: CASSQVVSGELFF.

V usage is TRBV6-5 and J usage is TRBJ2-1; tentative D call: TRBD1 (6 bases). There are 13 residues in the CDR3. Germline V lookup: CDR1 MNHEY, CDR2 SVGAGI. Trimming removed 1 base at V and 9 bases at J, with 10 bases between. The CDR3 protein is CASSYFLGGEQFF. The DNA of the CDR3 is TGTGCCAGCAGTTACTTTCTAGGGGGTGAGCAGTTCTTC.

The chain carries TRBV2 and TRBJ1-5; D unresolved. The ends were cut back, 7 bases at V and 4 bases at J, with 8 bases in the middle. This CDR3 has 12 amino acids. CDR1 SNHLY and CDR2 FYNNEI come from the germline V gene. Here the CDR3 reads CASNGGNQPQHF. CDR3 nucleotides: TGTGCCAGCAACGGAGGGAATCAGCCCCAGCATTTT.

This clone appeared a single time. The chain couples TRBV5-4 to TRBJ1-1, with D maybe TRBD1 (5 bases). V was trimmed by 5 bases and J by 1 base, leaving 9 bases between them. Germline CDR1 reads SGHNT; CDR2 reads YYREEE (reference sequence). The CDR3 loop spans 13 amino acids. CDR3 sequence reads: CASRLTGNTEAFF. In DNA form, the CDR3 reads TGTGCCAGCAGACTCACAGGGAACACTGAAGCTTTCTTT. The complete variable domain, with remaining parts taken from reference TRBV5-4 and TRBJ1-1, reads ETGVTQSPTHLIKTRGQQVTLRCSSQSGHNTVSWYQQALGQGPQFIFQYYREEENGRGNFPPRFSGLQFPNYSSELNVNALELDDSALYLCASRLTGNTEAFFGQGTRLTVV.

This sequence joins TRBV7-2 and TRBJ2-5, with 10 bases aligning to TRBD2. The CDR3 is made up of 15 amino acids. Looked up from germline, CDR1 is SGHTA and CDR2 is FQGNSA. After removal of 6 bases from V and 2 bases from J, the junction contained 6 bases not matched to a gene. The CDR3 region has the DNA TGTGCCAGCAGGATTAGCGGGGGGCCTCAAGAGACCCAGTACTTC. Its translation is CASRISGGPQETQYF. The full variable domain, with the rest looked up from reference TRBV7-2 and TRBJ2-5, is GAGVSQSPSNKVTEKGKDVELRCDPISGHTALYWYRQSLGQGLEFLIYFQGNSAPDKSGLPSDRFSAERTGGSVSTLTIQRTQQEDSAVYLCASRISGGPQETQYFGPGTRLLVL.

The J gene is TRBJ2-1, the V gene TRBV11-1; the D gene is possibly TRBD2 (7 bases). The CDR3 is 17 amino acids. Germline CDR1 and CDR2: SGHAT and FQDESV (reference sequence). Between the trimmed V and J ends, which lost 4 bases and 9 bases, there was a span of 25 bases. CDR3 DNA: TGTGCCAGCAGCTCTCCCCGGGGGGCAGGGAGCCTCCCTGAGCAGTTCTTC. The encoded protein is CASSSPRGAGSLPEQFF.

The CDR3 DNA is TGTGCCAGCAGCTCCGGACTAGTCAATGAAAAACTGTTTTTT. The encoded protein is CASSSGLVNEKLFF. The chain carries TRBV7-6 and TRBJ1-4; D not certain. V dropped 4 bases and J dropped 5 bases, with 11 bases sitting between them. Germline-derived CDR1 and CDR2 are SGHVS and FNYEAQ. The CDR3 extends over 14 amino acids.

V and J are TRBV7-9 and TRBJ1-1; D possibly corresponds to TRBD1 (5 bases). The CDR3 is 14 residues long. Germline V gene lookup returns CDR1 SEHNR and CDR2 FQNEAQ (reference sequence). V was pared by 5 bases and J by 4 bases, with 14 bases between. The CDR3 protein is CASSRSQGSTEAFF. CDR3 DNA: TGTGCCAGCAGCCGTTCTCAGGGTAGCACTGAAGCTTTCTTT.

In nucleotides, the CDR3 is TGTGCCAGCAGCTATTGGGCAGGGGGCCGAATAGATACGCAGTATTTT. Protein product: CASSYWAGGRIDTQYF. V usage is TRBV11-3 and J usage is TRBJ2-3, with 8 bases fitting TRBD1. CDR3 length: 16 amino acids. V lost 4 bases and J lost 5; bases outside the gene matches: 11. Germline assignment: CDR1 SGHNT and CDR2 YENEEA.

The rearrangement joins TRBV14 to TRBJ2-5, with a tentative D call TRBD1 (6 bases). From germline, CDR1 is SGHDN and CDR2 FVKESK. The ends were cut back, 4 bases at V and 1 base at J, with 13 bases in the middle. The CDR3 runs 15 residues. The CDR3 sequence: CASSRTGLSQETQYF. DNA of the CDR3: TGTGCCAGCAGCCGCACAGGGTTATCCCAAGAGACCCAGTACTTC. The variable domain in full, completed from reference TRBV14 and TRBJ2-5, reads EAGVTQFPSHSVIEKGQTVTLRCDPISGHDNLYWYRRVMGKEIKFLLHFVKESKQDESGMPNNRFLAERTGGTYSTLKVQPAELEDSGVYFCASSRTGLSQETQYFGPGTRLLVL.

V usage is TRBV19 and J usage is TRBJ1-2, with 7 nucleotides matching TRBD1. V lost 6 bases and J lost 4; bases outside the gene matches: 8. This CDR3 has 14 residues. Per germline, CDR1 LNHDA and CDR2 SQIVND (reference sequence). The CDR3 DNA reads TGTGCCAGTAGCGCCGTCCGACAGGGCTATGGCTACACCTTC. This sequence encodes CASSAVRQGYGYTF. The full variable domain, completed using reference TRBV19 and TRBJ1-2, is DGGITQSPKYLFRKEGQNVTLSCEQNLNHDAMYWYRQDPGQGLRLIYYSQIVNDFQKGDIAEGYSVSREKKESFPLTVTSAQKNPTAFYLCASSAVRQGYGYTFGSGTRLTVV.